These 29 T cell receptor beta chains originate from one sample sequenced in a study of blood T cell repertoires in COVID-19. The data were produced by immunoSEQ multiplex PCR, yet TCRdb's version contains in-frame clones alone and is incomplete. The sample holds 9,000 to 15,000 clones; around 79% are singletons and the top ten take just under 45%. Sequenced: peripheral blood. The origin of the receptors is a man aged 80 or over with acute or convalescent COVID-19.

J is TRBJ2-3 and V is TRBV5-4, with 15 bases lining up with TRBD2. This CDR3 is built from 18 residues. Per the germline V gene, CDR1 is SGHNT and CDR2 is YYREEE (reference sequence). Unmatched junction bases numbered 12, after V lost 3 bases and J lost 7 bases. CDR3 region: CASSSRVGLAGGMNTQYF. The CDR3 DNA reads TGTGCCAGCAGCTCGAGGGTCGGACTAGCGGGGGGGATGAATACGCAGTATTTT.

This clone was seen only once. The chain employs TRBV20-1 and TRBJ2-3; 8 bases fit TRBD2. V gave up 6 bases and J gave up 3 bases; unmatched junction bases: 14. Germline CDR1 is DFQATT and CDR2 is SNEGSKA (reference sequence). The CDR3 is 16 residues long. The CDR3: CSASSGLVYGTDTQYF. Written as DNA, the CDR3 is TGCAGTGCCAGTTCGGGACTAGTTTATGGGACAGATACGCAGTATTTT.

The chain joins TRBV7-2 to TRBJ2-4; 12 positions agree with TRBD2. The CDR3 is made up of 17 amino acids. V lost 5 bases to trimming and J lost 9 bases; unmatched junction nucleotides: 14. Germline V gives CDR1 SGHTA, CDR2 FQGNSA. The CDR3 bases are TGTGCCAGCAGCGCCTCTAGCGGGGGGGCCCCGGTGCGCATTCAGTACTTC. The encoded protein is CASSASSGGAPVRIQYF.

Here the CDR3 DNA reads TGTGCCAGCACCCCCGGGACTAGAGCGACTGAGCAGTTCTTC. Its protein is CASTPGTRATEQFF. The V and J genes are TRBV2 and TRBJ2-1; the match to TRBD2 covers 8 bases. After removal of 7 bases from V and 9 bases from J, the junction contained 11 bases not matched to a gene. CDR1 is SNHLY and CDR2 is FYNNEI in the germline V gene. The CDR3 covers 14 residues.

This chain links TRBV7-3 with TRBJ2-5; 7 bases are a match to TRBD2. V lost 5 bases and J lost 5; bases outside the gene matches: 5. CDR1 is SGHTA, CDR2 FQGTGA, per germline. The CDR3 loop spans 13 amino acids. This CDR3 reads CASSPRGEETQYF. The CDR3 coding sequence is TGTGCCAGCAGCCCCCGGGGGGAGGAGACCCAGTACTTC.

V gene TRBV25-1 combines with J gene TRBJ1-1, with TRBD1 as a possible D gene (6 bases). The germline V gene encodes CDR1 MGHDK and CDR2 SYGVNS. V gave up 4 bases and J gave up 5 bases, with 20 bases separating them. The CDR3 has 16 amino acids. The CDR3 spells CASSADRNKMRTEAFF. The CDR3 DNA reads TGTGCCAGCAGTGCCGACAGGAATAAGATGAGGACTGAAGCTTTCTTT.

This clone qualifies as medium-sized (0.01 to 0.1%). The genes are TRBV19 and TRBJ1-2; TRBD1 aligns across 7 bases. The CDR3 runs 15 residues. Germline values: CDR1 LNHDA, CDR2 SQIVND (reference sequence). V was clipped by 4 bases and J by 7 bases; unmatched bases: 12. CDR3 DNA sequence: TGTGCCAGTAGTAAAACGAGGACAGGCCCCACTGGCTACACCTTC. It translates to CASSKTRTGPTGYTF.

This clone appeared a single time. The V and J genes are TRBV18 and TRBJ2-3; 11 bases line up with TRBD2. CDR3 size: 15 residues. With 6 bases clipped from V and 5 bases from J, the junction kept 7 bases outside the gene matches. In germline, CDR1 is KGHSH, CDR2 LQKENI. The CDR3 protein is CASSLTSGGGDTQYF. For the CDR3, the DNA is TGTGCCAGCTCCCTAACTAGCGGGGGAGGAGATACGCAGTATTTT.

The V and J genes are TRBV5-1 and TRBJ2-5; 8 nucleotides align to TRBD2. In germline, CDR1 is SGHRS, CDR2 YFSETQ. The CDR3 has 15 amino acids. V lost 4 bases to trimming and J lost 2 bases; unmatched junction nucleotides: 7. The CDR3 here is CASSVGGGGQETQYF. Written as DNA, the CDR3 is TGCGCCAGCAGCGTGGGTGGCGGGGGGCAAGAGACCCAGTACTTC.

The chain links TRBV7-2 to TRBJ1-1, with D maybe TRBD1 (5 bases). The CDR3 covers 14 residues. Germline V gene data show CDR1 as SGHTA and CDR2 as FQGNSA. Trimming removed 0 bases at V and 6 bases at J, with 11 bases between. The CDR3 region has the DNA TGTGCCAGCAGCTTAGCTCTAGTAGGGGCTGAAGCTTTCTTT. Amino acids: CASSLALVGAEAFF.

The chain combines TRBV3-1 (or the pseudogene TRBV3-2) with TRBJ2-7; 8 positions agree with TRBD2. Germline loops: CDR1 LGHDT, CDR2 YNNKEL (reference sequence). The J segment lost 6 bases and the V segment lost 4 bases, leaving 20 bases of the junction unmatched. The CDR3 contains 18 residues. The DNA of the CDR3 is TGTGCCAGCAGCCCGTGGAGGAGAGCGGGGGAAGCGGGGTCCGAGCAGTACTTC. It yields the protein CASSPWRRAGEAGSEQYF.

This clone was counted a few times. This rearrangement joins TRBV18 to TRBJ2-5; no firm D call. Trimming took off 6 bases at V and 2 bases at J, with 13 bases between the two ends. The CDR3 totals 14 residues. The germline V gene has CDR1 KGHSH and CDR2 LQKENI. In DNA, the CDR3 is TGTGCCAGCTCCTTGACTCACAATCAAGAGACCCAGTACTTC. Amino acids: CASSLTHNQETQYF.

The rearrangement joins TRBV6-6 to TRBJ2-3; D perhaps matches TRBD1 (5 bases). V gave up 2 bases and J gave up 1 base, with 7 bases separating them. The germline V gene has CDR1 MNHNY and CDR2 SVGAGI (reference sequence). This CDR3 contains 14 residues. The CDR3: CASSYTRGTDTQYF. The CDR3 bases are TGTGCCAGCAGTTACACCAGGGGCACAGATACGCAGTATTTT.

This chain uses TRBV6-6 with TRBJ2-5, with TRBD2 matching over 10 bases. Trimming cost V 7 bases and J 5 bases; bases outside gene matches: 7. There are 14 residues in the CDR3. CDR1 and CDR2 from the germline V gene are MNHNY and SVGAGI (reference sequence). DNA of the CDR3: TGTGCCAGCACCGGGACTAGCGCTTTGGAGACCCAGTACTTC. Translating gives CASTGTSALETQYF.

The V gene is TRBV6-2 or TRBV6-3, the J gene TRBJ2-3, with 9 bases identical to TRBD2. Germline V gives CDR1 MNHEY, CDR2 SVGEGT. The CDR3 contains 15 residues. V shed 4 bases and J 8 bases; nucleotides not matched to a gene: 10. CDR3 sequence reads: CASSLLVAGVSTQYF. Here the CDR3 DNA reads TGTGCCAGCAGTTTACTAGTAGCGGGGGTTAGTACGCAGTATTTT.

This chain connects TRBV18 to TRBJ1-3; D is unresolved. This CDR3 is 18 amino acids long. The V and J ends lost 8 bases and 3 bases respectively, with 26 bases between them. Germline V gene lookup returns CDR1 KGHSH and CDR2 LQKENI. This chain's CDR3 is CASADNTNILTHGNTIYF. The CDR3 coding sequence is TGTGCCAGCGCCGACAATACAAACATACTTACACATGGAAACACCATATATTTT.

The chain joins TRBV2 to TRBJ2-2; D perhaps matches TRBD2 (5 bases). V lost 8 bases to trimming and J lost 0 bases, with 10 bases between them. The CDR3 spans 14 residues. Looked up from germline, CDR1 is SNHLY and CDR2 is FYNNEI. The CDR3 region has the DNA TGTGCCAGCCAAGAGGGAGCGAACACCGGGGAGCTGTTTTTT. As protein: CASQEGANTGELFF.

V usage is TRBV7-2 and J usage is TRBJ2-1; possible D gene TRBD1, 6 bases. The V gene lost 5 bases and the J gene lost 12 bases, with 23 bases spanning the gap. The length of the CDR3 is 15 residues. Germline CDR1 is SGHTA and CDR2 is FQGNSA. The CDR3 bases are TGTGCCAGCAGCCTCCCAGGACAGATGCTTTATGGGCAGTTCTTC. Translation: CASSLPGQMLYGQFF. The full variable domain, rest sourced from reference TRBV7-2 and TRBJ2-1, is GAGVSQSPSNKVTEKGKDVELRCDPISGHTALYWYRQSLGQGLEFLIYFQGNSAPDKSGLPSDRFSAERTGGSVSTLTIQRTQQEDSAVYLCASSLPGQMLYGQFFGPGTRLTVL.

The genes are TRBV15 and TRBJ2-5; D ambiguous. The germline V gene encodes CDR1 LNHNV and CDR2 YYDKDF (reference sequence). This CDR3 is 15 amino acids long. V lost 0 bases and J 2 bases, leaving 10 bases between the germline ends. In DNA, the CDR3 is TGTGCCACCAGCAGAGATCGGAGCTTTCAAGAGACCCAGTACTTC. This encodes CATSRDRSFQETQYF.

J is TRBJ1-5 and V is TRBV12-3 or TRBV12-4, with a weak D call TRBD1 (6 bases). Trimming took 3 bases from V and 4 from J, leaving 7 bases between them. CDR3 size: 13 residues. The CDR3 spells CASSFDRNQPQHF. DNA for the CDR3: TGTGCCAGCAGTTTTGACAGGAATCAGCCCCAGCATTTT.

The V gene is TRBV28, the J gene TRBJ2-7; tentatively, D is TRBD2 (5 bases). This CDR3 has 13 residues. Germline V gene data show CDR1 as MDHEN and CDR2 as SYDVKM. Trimming pared 8 bases from V and 3 bases from J, leaving 14 bases between. CDR3 nucleotides: TGTGCCAGCCGAGGGCAGGCCCTCTACGAGCAGTACTTC. It specifies CASRGQALYEQYF.

This clone was picked up a small number of times. The V gene is TRBV18, the J gene TRBJ1-2, with D maybe TRBD1 (5 bases). V gave up 0 bases and J gave up 0 bases, with 5 bases separating them. Per germline, CDR1 KGHSH and CDR2 LQKENI. This CDR3 is built from 14 residues. CDR3 sequence reads: CASSPPTANYGYTF. The CDR3 region has the DNA TGTGCCAGCTCACCACCGACAGCTAACTATGGCTACACCTTC.

The chain has TRBV2 and TRBJ2-3; no clear D gene. V lost 1 base and J 6 bases, leaving 11 bases between the germline ends. Germline CDR1 reads SNHLY; CDR2 reads FYNNEI. The CDR3 covers 14 residues. The DNA for the CDR3 is TGTGCCAGCAGTGAAGGAGCCGCCTCTGATACGCAGTATTTT. Its protein product is CASSEGAASDTQYF.

V is TRBV3-1 (or the pseudogene TRBV3-2) and J is TRBJ1-5; TRBD1 matches 7 bases. J lost 3 bases, V lost 4 bases, and 3 bases had no gene match. Per the germline V gene, CDR1 is LGHDT and CDR2 is YNNKEL (reference sequence). This CDR3 is 14 amino acids long. CDR3 sequence reads: CASSLGQVNQPQHF. The CDR3 DNA follows: TGTGCCAGCAGCCTCGGACAGGTCAATCAGCCCCAGCATTTT.

The gene calls are TRBV6-5 and TRBJ1-4; a weak D match, TRBD1 (5 bases). Germline lookup yields CDR1 MNHEY and CDR2 SVGAGI. V dropped 6 bases and J dropped 4 bases, with 15 bases sitting between them. The CDR3 spans 15 residues. DNA of the CDR3: TGTGCCAGCAGGCAGGGCGCCCTTTATAATGAAAAACTGTTTTTT. It is translated as CASRQGALYNEKLFF.

The rearrangement uses TRBV4-1 and TRBJ1-3; TRBD1 agrees at 7 bases. There are 16 residues in the CDR3. V was clipped by 4 bases and J by 0 bases; unmatched bases: 6. Germline lookup yields CDR1 MGHRA and CDR2 YSYEKL. The CDR3 is CASSLRQGSSGNTIYF. The DNA for the CDR3 is TGCGCCAGCAGCCTCAGACAGGGCAGCTCTGGAAACACCATATATTTT.

The V call is TRBV19, the J call TRBJ1-2; 8 bases are shared with TRBD1. The CDR3 contains 13 residues. CDR1 and CDR2 (germline): LNHDA, SQIVND (reference sequence). V was pared by 1 base and J by 13 bases, with 8 bases of the junction left unmatched. The CDR3 is CASSIGGQALPTF. CDR3 coding DNA: TGTGCCAGTAGTATAGGGGGACAGGCCCTCCCCACCTTC. The whole variable domain, remainder taken from reference TRBV19 and TRBJ1-2, is DGGITQSPKYLFRKEGQNVTLSCEQNLNHDAMYWYRQDPGQGLRLIYYSQIVNDFQKGDIAEGYSVSREKKESFPLTVTSAQKNPTAFYLCASSIGGQALPTFGSGTRLTVV.

The chain employs TRBV7-9 and TRBJ2-6; TRBD1 aligns across 8 bases. This CDR3 spans 17 amino acids. CDR1 is SEHNR, CDR2 FQNEAQ, per germline (reference sequence). V shed 4 bases, J shed 0 bases, and the junction held 5 bases outside the gene matches. The CDR3 bases are TGTGCCAGCAGCTCCGGGACAGGCTACTCTGGGGCCAACGTCCTGACTTTC. Protein: CASSSGTGYSGANVLTF.

The rearrangement uses TRBV7-2 and TRBJ1-4; D is unresolved. This CDR3 is built from 15 residues. CDR1 is SGHTA, CDR2 FQGNSA, per germline. V shed 8 bases and J shed 0 bases, with 13 bases lying between them. The CDR3 is CASSLKRATNEKLFF. In DNA form, the CDR3 reads TGTGCCAGCTCCCTTAAGAGGGCAACTAATGAAAAACTGTTTTTT.